This T cell receptor (beta chain) derives from a study of T cells in tumors after PD-1 blockade. Libraries were prepared by immunoSEQ multiplex PCR; TCRdb keeps only in-frame clonotypes and omits some of them. This table holds 10,000 to 15,000 clones, around 63% found once. Germline V gene lookup returns CDR1 LGHDT and CDR2 YNNKEL (reference sequence). CDR3 length: 14 residues. V shed 4 bases and J shed 6 bases, with 16 bases lying between them. This receptor was obtained from a human donor with cutaneous squamous cell carcinoma. The chain links TRBV3-1 (or the pseudogene TRBV3-2) to TRBJ2-7, with D maybe TRBD2 (6 bases). This sample comprised tumor tissue, obtained before anti-PD-1 treatment. The chain's CDR3 is CASSPRLGNSEQYF. The CDR3 DNA follows: TGTGCCAGCAGCCCGCGACTAGGCAACAGCGAGCAGTACTTC.